The 13 T cell receptor beta chains given below trace back to one sample, sequenced in a study of post-analysis software for immune sequencing data. Study results and caveats: The study found TRBV5-6, TRBV5-1 and TRBV20-1 among a few TRBV segments more frequent in patients than controls.

Their antigen targets remain unknown. TCR beta cDNA libraries had unique molecular identifiers. TCRdb re-derived calls from the PCR reads in MiXCR, one entry per CDR3 protein. The table lists more than 450,000 distinct CDR3 sequences, around 31% of them singletons. The sequenced sample was blood. The receptors here all came from a girl under 18 with multiple sclerosis.

The rearrangement joins TRBV7-8 to TRBJ2-7; possibly TRBD1 for D (6 bases). The CDR3 extends over 16 amino acids. Germline-derived CDR1 and CDR2 are SGHVS and FQNEAQ. Trimming took off 1 base at V and 1 base at J, with 14 bases between the two ends. CDR3 protein: CASSLVPTGPSYEQYF. CDR3 in DNA: TGTGCCAGCAGCTTAGTTCCAACAGGGCCATCCTACGAGCAGTACTTC.

The sample holds a few counts of this clonotype. CDR3 DNA: TGTGCCAGCAGCGTAGAGGGACGGCACCAAGAGACCCAGTACTTC. As protein: CASSVEGRHQETQYF. This chain connects TRBV9 to TRBJ2-5, with D perhaps given as TRBD1 or TRBD2 (5 bases each). CDR3 length: 15 amino acids. Trimming cost V 0 bases and J 0 bases, with 9 bases left between them. Germline-derived CDR1 and CDR2 are SGDLS and YYNGEE.

In its sample, this clonotype was seen a few times. At one boundary the junction diverges from the germline segment, which might be a read error. The chain couples TRBV7-9 to TRBJ2-3; D tentatively fits TRBD1 or TRBD2 (6 bases each). Germline V gene lookup returns CDR1 SEHNR and CDR2 FQNEAQ (reference sequence). The CDR3 consists of 17 residues. As DNA, the CDR3 is TGTGCCAGTAGCTCCGATATACGGGGGCGATCCACAGATACGCAGTATTTT. Encoded protein: CASSSDIRGRSTDTQYF. The full variable domain, its missing parts supplied by reference TRBV7-9 and TRBJ2-3, is DTGVSQNPRHKITKRGQNVTFRCDPISEHNRLYWYRQTLGQGPEFLTYFQNEAQLEKSRLLSDRFSAERPKGSFSTLEIQRTEQGDSAMYLCASSSDIRGRSTDTQYFGPGTRLTVL.

The V call is TRBV10-1, the J call TRBJ2-3; no clear D. V was clipped by 0 bases and J by 0 bases, with 4 bases between them. In germline, CDR1 is WNHNN, CDR2 SYGVQD (reference sequence). This CDR3 contains 14 residues. The CDR3 region has the DNA TGCGCCAGCAGTGAGTCACGGAGCACAGATACGCAGTATTTT. Translated: CASSESRSTDTQYF.

This clonotype occurred a few times. The chain carries TRBV4-1 and TRBJ2-3, with D unresolved. Germline V lookup: CDR1 MGHRA, CDR2 YSYEKL. The CDR3 totals 13 residues. Between the trimmed V and J ends, which lost 2 bases and 8 bases, there was a span of 11 bases. CDR3 DNA sequence: TGCGCCAGCAGCCAAATACGATTGGGTACGCAGTATTTT. Translation gives CASSQIRLGTQYF.

This clonotype occurred a few times. The genes are TRBV28 and TRBJ2-1; maybe TRBD2 (6 bases). Trimming removed 1 base at V and 0 bases at J, with 13 bases between. This CDR3 region has 17 residues. Germline V gene lookup returns CDR1 MDHEN and CDR2 SYDVKM. The CDR3 is CASSLYPRGFSYNEQFF. Here the CDR3 DNA reads TGTGCCAGCAGTTTATACCCTCGGGGGTTCTCCTACAATGAGCAGTTCTTC.

This rearrangement joins TRBV15 to TRBJ2-5; TRBD2 agrees at 8 bases. Germline trimming cut 3 bases from V and 5 bases from J; bases unmatched to any gene: 5. This CDR3 is built from 14 residues. CDR1 and CDR2 from the germline V gene are LNHNV and YYDKDF (reference sequence). The CDR3 nucleotides read TGTGCCACCAGCAGCGGGGGGGTATTTGAGACCCAGTACTTC. Protein sequence: CATSSGGVFETQYF. Full variable domain (outside the CDR3, taken from reference TRBV15 and TRBJ2-5): DAMVIQNPRYQVTQFGKPVTLSCSQTLNHNVMYWYQQKSSQAPKLLFHYYDKDFNNEADTPDNFQSRRPNTSFCFLDIRSPGLGDTAMYLCATSSGGVFETQYFGPGTRLLVL.

Only a few counts were recorded for this clonotype. V and J are TRBV10-2 and TRBJ1-1; no reliable D call. This CDR3 is 12 amino acids long. Looked up from germline, CDR1 is WSHSY and CDR2 is SAAADI. Deletions cut 5 bases from V and 4 bases from J, with 8 bases between. CDR3 DNA sequence: TGCGCCAGCAGTCAGGCCAGCACTGAAGCTTTCTTT. Protein sequence: CASSQASTEAFF.

In its sample, this clonotype was seen a few times. The rearrangement links TRBV4-2 to TRBJ2-7; 8 bases are shared with TRBD2. The CDR3 sequence is 16 residues long. J gave up 3 bases and V 4 bases, and 11 bases lay outside the gene matches. In germline, CDR1 is LGHNA, CDR2 YNFKEQ. DNA of the CDR3: TGTGCCAGCAGCCTCGAGACCGGGGGGGGCGGCTACGAGCAGTACTTC. Its protein is CASSLETGGGGYEQYF.

This clonotype has more than one count but fewer than ten. The V call is TRBV16, the J call TRBJ2-5; the D is unclear. CDR3 length: 14 residues. The V gene lost 1 base and the J gene lost 4 bases, with 10 bases spanning the gap. The germline CDR1 and CDR2 sequences are KGHSY and FQNENV. CDR3 sequence (DNA): TGTGCCAGCAGCCAATTCCGGGTGGGAGAGACCCAGTACTTC. It translates to CASSQFRVGETQYF.

This clonotype was counted only a few times. This chain links TRBV29-1 with TRBJ2-1, with 9 bases aligning to TRBD1. V was clipped by 7 bases and J by 7 bases; unmatched bases: 5. CDR1 is SQVTM, CDR2 ANQGSEA, per germline. The CDR3 contains 12 residues. The CDR3 sequence is CSAQGARNEQFF. The CDR3 DNA follows: TGCAGCGCACAGGGGGCGAGAAATGAGCAGTTCTTC.

The CDR3 protein is CAIKTSGFAYEQYF. The CDR3 nucleotides are TGTGCCATCAAGACTAGCGGGTTTGCCTACGAGCAGTACTTC. The genes are TRBV10-3 and TRBJ2-4; TRBD2 aligns across 10 bases. The J call may be wrong; the DNA end is better matched by TRBJ2-7. The CDR3 sequence is 14 residues long. Per the germline V gene, CDR1 is ENHRY and CDR2 is SYGVKD.

This clonotype appeared many times. V and J are TRBV5-1 and TRBJ2-5; D is undetermined. Germline V CDR1 and CDR2: SGHRS, YFSETQ. Trimming cost V 0 bases and J 4 bases, with 4 bases left between them. This CDR3 contains 12 residues. The CDR3 spells CASSLGSETQYF. The CDR3 DNA sequence: TGCGCCAGCAGCTTGGGGTCAGAGACCCAGTACTTC.